The 25 T cell receptor beta chains below were found in one sample sequenced in a study of T-cell reconstitution after alpha-beta-depleted transplantation in children. The authors prepared the TCRbeta library with unique molecular identifiers. Using its own MiXCR run on the PCR reads, TCRdb lists one record per CDR3 protein. The table records around 440,000 distinct CDR3 sequences, about 10% of them present only once. The sample here was PBMCs, taken before TCRalphabeta/CD19-depleted stem cell transplant. These receptors were taken from a child aged 2-15 years with inherited bone marrow failure, due to receive a stem cell transplant.

This clonotype occurred many times. This rearrangement joins TRBV29-1 to TRBJ2-3; D is ambiguous. V lost 3 bases, J lost 3 bases, and 10 bases lay in between. CDR1 is SQVTM, CDR2 ANQGSEA, per germline. This CDR3 spans 13 amino acids. The CDR3 nucleotides read TGCAGCGTTGACCCGCCTGATACAGATACGCAGTATTTT. This codes for CSVDPPDTDTQYF.

In this sample, this clonotype turned up many times. This rearrangement joins TRBV25-1 to TRBJ2-7, with D possibly matching TRBD2 (5 bases). This CDR3 is built from 16 residues. CDR1 MGHDK and CDR2 SYGVNS come from the germline V gene. V lost 1 base to trimming and J lost 7 bases, with 20 bases between them. The CDR3 bases are TGTGCCAGCAGTGAATGGTATAGAGAGGGCCCTAGAGAGCAGTACTTC. Protein: CASSEWYREGPREQYF.

This clonotype was seen repeatedly, ten times or more. The gene calls are TRBV7-9 and TRBJ2-1; 7 nucleotides match TRBD2. The CDR3 spans 15 residues. Trimming took 3 bases from V and 2 from J; bases not matched to a gene: 4. Germline lookup yields CDR1 SEHNR and CDR2 FQNEAQ (reference sequence). CDR3 coding DNA: TGTGCCAGCAGCTTCCGGAGCGGGACCTACAATGAGCAGTTCTTC. It translates to CASSFRSGTYNEQFF.

Comment on this clonotype: The junction shows a germline mismatch at one end, possibly a read error. The rearrangement uses TRBV27 and TRBJ2-1; D call uncertain. Germline V lookup: CDR1 MNHEY, CDR2 SMNVEV (reference sequence). This CDR3 has 16 amino acids. CDR3 DNA: TGTGCCAGCAGTTTAATGGGCGAAAGCTCCTACAATGGGCAGTTCTTC. Protein product: CASSLMGESSYNGQFF.

This clonotype was recorded many times. V is TRBV7-9 and J is TRBJ2-7; 8 bases are shared with TRBD1. Germline CDR1 reads SEHNR; CDR2 reads FQNEAQ (reference sequence). There are 13 residues in the CDR3. After removal of 4 bases from V and 6 bases from J, the junction contained 5 bases not matched to a gene. Written as DNA, the CDR3 is TGTGCCAGCAGCTCCGGGACAGGACCCGAGCAGTACTTC. Translated: CASSSGTGPEQYF.

Many counts were recorded for this clonotype. The rearrangement uses TRBV10-2 and TRBJ2-3; D not certain. Looked up from germline, CDR1 is WSHSY and CDR2 is SAAADI. Trimming removed 4 bases at V and 0 bases at J, with 17 bases between. The CDR3 runs to 17 residues. The DNA of the CDR3 is TGCGCCAGCAGTGTCGACGATCTTGGGTCTAGCACAGATACGCAGTATTTT. It yields the protein CASSVDDLGSSTDTQYF.

This clonotype occurred many times. The V gene is TRBV29-1, the J gene TRBJ2-7; D unclear. CDR3 length equals 11 residues. Trimming stripped 7 bases from V and 0 bases from J, with 7 bases between. Germline V CDR1 and CDR2: SQVTM, ANQGSEA. The CDR3 sequence is CSALYSYEQYF. The CDR3, as DNA: TGCAGCGCCCTGTACTCCTACGAGCAGTACTTC.

This clonotype was observed a handful of times. The chain employs TRBV12-3 or TRBV12-4 and TRBJ2-3, with 11 bases fitting TRBD2. The junction had 14 bases not matched to a gene; V was cut back by 4 bases and J by 2 bases. The CDR3 spans 19 residues. The CDR3 bases are TGTGCCAGCAGTTCCACCGCCTCCCTAGCGGGAGGCCCCACAGATACGCAGTATTTT. This gives the protein CASSSTASLAGGPTDTQYF.

In its sample, this clonotype was seen many times. Here the CDR3 reads CATRGSGSETQYF. The CDR3 DNA reads as TGCGCCACCAGGGGTAGCGGGAGTGAGACCCAGTACTTC. The V call is TRBV5-1, the J call TRBJ2-5, with 9 bases aligning to TRBD2. CDR1 is SGHRS, CDR2 YFSETQ, per germline. After removal of 9 bases from V and 5 bases from J, the junction contained 8 bases not matched to a gene. The CDR3 contains 13 residues.

Concerning this clonotype: It may be a read error: a sequence one base away is much more abundant. The rearrangement joins TRBV7-2 to TRBJ2-3; D is undetermined. This CDR3 region has 14 residues. With 5 bases removed from V and 2 bases from J, the gap between germline ends came to 11 bases. The germline V gene has CDR1 SGHTA and CDR2 FQGNSA. In DNA, the CDR3 is TGTGCCAGCAGCCCACGAAGGATCACAGATACGCAGTATTTT. Translating it yields CASSPRRITDTQYF.

Notes on this clonotype: The junction shows a germline mismatch at one end, possibly a read error. This chain joins TRBV11-2 and TRBJ1-2, with D hard to call. This CDR3 is 15 amino acids long. Per the germline V gene, CDR1 is SGHAT and CDR2 is FQNNGV. In DNA form, the CDR3 reads TGTGCCAGCAGCTTAGACCTAATACAGTTCTATGGCTTCACCTTC. Translated: CASSLDLIQFYGFTF.

This chain uses TRBV2 with TRBJ1-1, with D maybe TRBD1 (6 bases). In germline, CDR1 is SNHLY, CDR2 FYNNEI. CDR3 length equals 14 residues. V was shortened by 4 bases and J by 4 bases, with 13 bases between the two germline ends. CDR3 protein: CASSVEQGGTEAFF. CDR3 nucleotides: TGTGCCAGCAGTGTGGAACAGGGTGGCACTGAAGCTTTCTTT.

This clonotype has ten or more counts. The V call is TRBV7-2, the J call TRBJ2-1, with a tentative D call TRBD2 (5 bases). Germline V gives CDR1 SGHTA, CDR2 FQGNSA. The CDR3 covers 12 residues. V was trimmed by 8 bases and J by 2 bases, leaving 7 bases between them. The DNA for the CDR3 is TGTGCCAGCCTGACTACCTACAATGAGCAGTTCTTC. Amino acid sequence: CASLTTYNEQFF.

This clonotype came up a few times. The rearrangement uses TRBV27 and TRBJ2-1, with TRBD1 matching 7 bases. Trimming removed 5 bases from V and 6 bases from J; junction bases left unmatched: 10. The CDR3 is made up of 15 amino acids. Germline loops: CDR1 MNHEY, CDR2 SMNVEV (reference sequence). CDR3 in amino acids: CASSLIWTGSNEQFF. Written as DNA, the CDR3 is TGTGCCAGCAGTCTAATTTGGACAGGAAGCAATGAGCAGTTCTTC.

CDR3 sequence reads: CAWSGGTGTGELFF. CDR3 bases: TGTGCCTGGAGTGGAGGGACAGGGACCGGGGAGCTGTTTTTT. The rearrangement joins TRBV30 to TRBJ2-2; 9 bases map to TRBD1. Per germline, CDR1 GTSNPN and CDR2 SVGIG (reference sequence). Trimming cost V 1 base and J 5 bases; bases outside gene matches: 2. This CDR3 spans 14 amino acids. Filled out from reference TRBV30 and TRBJ2-2, the complete variable domain reads SQTIHQWPATLVQPVGSPLSLECTVEGTSNPNLYWYRQAAGRGLQLLFYSVGIGQISSEVPQNLSASRPQDRQFILSSKKLLLSDSGFYLCAWSGGTGTGELFFGEGSRLTVL.

The sample holds many counts of this clonotype. CDR3 residues: CASSPWGSNTEAFF. For the CDR3, the DNA is TGTGCCAGCAGCCCTTGGGGGTCGAACACTGAAGCTTTCTTT. The rearrangement uses TRBV27 and TRBJ1-1; perhaps TRBD1 as D (5 bases). The V gene's germline CDR1 is MNHEY and CDR2 SMNVEV (reference sequence). The CDR3 sequence is 14 residues long. Trimming pared 6 bases from V and 1 base from J, leaving 12 bases between.

The chain links TRBV19 to TRBJ2-1; D gene unclear. This CDR3 is built from 15 residues. The V end lost 5 bases, the J end lost 5 bases, and 16 bases lay between the germline ends. Germline V gene lookup returns CDR1 LNHDA and CDR2 SQIVND (reference sequence). In nucleotides, the CDR3 is TGTGCCAGTAGTTTGGGCCCTCTAGAGCACAATGAGCAGTTCTTC. Encoded protein: CASSLGPLEHNEQFF.

This clonotype was counted ten times or more. V is TRBV28 and J is TRBJ1-2, with D uncertain. V lost 5 bases, J lost 0 bases, and 7 bases lay in between. Germline loops: CDR1 MDHEN, CDR2 SYDVKM. The CDR3 is made up of 13 amino acids. As DNA, the CDR3 is TGTGCCAGCAGTGCCGGGACTAACTATGGCTACACCTTC. It encodes CASSAGTNYGYTF.

The J gene is TRBJ2-5, the V gene TRBV18; TRBD1 matches 7 bases. Germline values: CDR1 KGHSH, CDR2 LQKENI. The CDR3 spans 15 residues. V was pared by 0 bases and J by 5 bases, with 6 bases of the junction left unmatched. CDR3 region: CASSPPGQRAETQYF. The CDR3 DNA is TGTGCCAGCTCACCACCGGGACAGCGCGCGGAGACCCAGTACTTC.

With regard to this clonotype: One base away lies a much larger clone, so this may be a sequencing read error. The rearrangement uses TRBV7-9 and TRBJ1-1, with TRBD1 as a possible D gene (5 bases). The CDR3 extends over 15 amino acids. The germline gives CDR1 SEHNR, CDR2 FQNEAQ (reference sequence). The CDR3 DNA sequence: TGTGCCAGCAGCTTAGACAGGCGAATGAACACTCAAGCTTTCTTT. It specifies CASSLDRRMNTQAFF. The full variable domain, completed using reference TRBV7-9 and TRBJ1-1, is DTGVSQNPRHKITKRGQNVTFRCDPISEHNRLYWYRQTLGQGPEFLTYFQNEAQLEKSRLLSDRFSAERPKGSFSTLEIQRTEQGDSAMYLCASSLDRRMNTQAFFGQGTRLTVV.

This clonotype was observed many times. The chain joins TRBV29-1 to TRBJ2-1; D unclear. V was trimmed by 3 bases and J by 4 bases, leaving 7 bases between them. The CDR3 runs 12 residues. Germline lookup yields CDR1 SQVTM and CDR2 ANQGSEA. Here the CDR3 DNA reads TGCAGCGTTGACCGCGGTTACAATGAGCAGTTCTTC. Protein sequence: CSVDRGYNEQFF.

This clonotype turned up a few times. The CDR3 nucleotides are TGTGCCACCAGTGATAATACAGGGAACACCGGGGAGCTGTTTTTT. It encodes CATSDNTGNTGELFF. J is TRBJ2-2 and V is TRBV24-1, with D possibly TRBD1 on 5 matching bases. Per the germline V gene, CDR1 is KGHDR and CDR2 is SFDVKD. There are 15 residues in the CDR3. The V and J ends lost 3 bases and 1 base respectively, with 8 bases between them.

This clonotype was detected many times. The chain is built from TRBV7-2 and TRBJ2-7; either TRBD1 or TRBD2 may supply D (7 bases each). Trimming removed 5 bases from V and 4 bases from J, with 18 bases in between. CDR3 length equals 15 residues. Germline V gene data show CDR1 as SGHTA and CDR2 as FQGNSA. CDR3 protein: CASSLRGGRRYEQYF. CDR3 nucleotides: TGTGCCAGCAGCCTCAGGGGGGGCCGTAGGTACGAGCAGTACTTC.

On this clonotype itself: This clone may be a read error of a much larger clone one base away. DNA for the CDR3: TGCGCCAGCAGCCAAGACAGGGAGAACACTGAAGCTTTCTTT. The encoded protein is CASSQDRENTEAFF. The chain couples TRBV4-3 to TRBJ1-1; maybe TRBD1 (5 bases). This CDR3 has 14 amino acids. V was pared by 0 bases and J by 1 base, with 6 bases between. Germline-derived CDR1 and CDR2 are LGHNA and YSLEER.

This clonotype appeared many times. The chain couples TRBV5-4 to TRBJ2-1; possible D gene TRBD1, 7 bases. Trimming took 0 bases from V and 7 from J, leaving 17 bases between them. From germline, CDR1 is SGHNT and CDR2 YYREEE (reference sequence). This CDR3 is built from 16 residues. The CDR3 region is CASSLVGTQGGNEQFF. In DNA form, the CDR3 reads TGTGCCAGCAGCTTGGTAGGGACCCAGGGGGGTAATGAGCAGTTCTTC.